The 22 T cell receptor beta chains reported below all come from one sample, sequenced in a study of OX40 agonist ivuxolimab in advanced cancers. Libraries were prepared by immunoSEQ multiplex PCR; TCRdb keeps only in-frame clonotypes and omits some of them. This table has approximately 50,000 clones, over 90% appearing once. The source material was CD4+ or CD8+ T cells sorted from blood, sampled in a trial of the OX40 agonist ivuxolimab. All receptors derive from an adult with an advanced solid tumor such as melanoma, head and neck, liver or kidney cancer.

The chain couples TRBV7-9 to TRBJ1-4; D is unresolved. Trimming left V 5 bases short and J 6 bases short, with 7 bases between. Per germline, CDR1 SEHNR and CDR2 FQNEAQ (reference sequence). The CDR3 length is 12 residues. For the CDR3, the DNA is TGTGCCAGCAGCCGACTTGATGAAAAACTGTTTTTT. Translated: CASSRLDEKLFF.

The CDR3 spells CASSLVRTSGTDTQYF. In DNA form, the CDR3 reads TGTGCCAGCAGCTTAGTCCGGACTAGCGGCACAGATACGCAGTATTTT. The rearrangement links TRBV13 to TRBJ2-3; 9 positions agree with TRBD2. After removal of 1 base from V and 1 base from J, the junction contained 3 bases not matched to a gene. Germline CDR1 and CDR2: PRHDT and FYEKMQ (reference sequence). This CDR3 has 16 residues.

V gene TRBV11-2 combines with J gene TRBJ2-7; perhaps TRBD1 as D (5 bases). The V end lost 0 bases, the J end lost 6 bases, and 6 bases lay between the germline ends. The CDR3 spans 12 residues. The germline gives CDR1 SGHAT, CDR2 FQNNGV. CDR3 sequence: CASSLEGVEQYF. The CDR3 DNA reads TGTGCCAGCAGCTTAGAAGGGGTCGAGCAGTACTTC.

J is TRBJ2-7 and V is TRBV19, with D possibly being TRBD1 (6 bases). Germline CDR1 and CDR2: LNHDA and SQIVND (reference sequence). This CDR3 has 11 residues. V gave up 5 bases and J gave up 5 bases, with 7 bases separating them. Here the CDR3 reads CASSQGNEQYF. The CDR3 DNA sequence: TGTGCCAGTAGTCAGGGGAACGAGCAGTACTTC.

This chain connects TRBV9 to TRBJ2-7, with D maybe TRBD1 (5 bases). This CDR3 has 14 amino acids. In germline, CDR1 is SGDLS, CDR2 YYNGEE. Trimming pared 5 bases from V and 3 bases from J, leaving 15 bases between. CDR3 residues: CASSPRAQGYEQYF. Here the CDR3 DNA reads TGTGCCAGCAGTCCCCGCGCCCAGGGCTACGAGCAGTACTTC.

A note on this clone: Other DNA sequences of this sample code for an identical CDR3. This sequence joins TRBV27 and TRBJ2-1, with TRBD2 identical over 14 bases. The CDR3 has 15 amino acids. V lost 2 bases and J lost 7; bases outside the gene matches: 1. Germline V lookup: CDR1 MNHEY, CDR2 SMNVEV (reference sequence). Here the CDR3 DNA reads TGTGCCAGCAGTTTAGGGACTAGCGGGAGTAATGAGCAGTTCTTC. Its translation is CASSLGTSGSNEQFF.

This chain uses TRBV9 with TRBJ2-1; 7 nucleotides line up with TRBD1. CDR1 is SGDLS and CDR2 is YYNGEE in the germline V gene. The ends lost 5 bases at V and 1 base at J; junction bases unmatched: 9. This CDR3 is built from 16 residues. The CDR3, as DNA: TGTGCCAGCAGTGGGACAGAGGATCATTCCTACAATGAGCAGTTCTTC. As protein: CASSGTEDHSYNEQFF. Using reference TRBV9 and TRBJ2-1 for the parts outside the CDR3, the full variable domain is DSGVTQTPKHLITATGQRVTLRCSPRSGDLSVYWYQQSLDQGLQFLIQYYNGEERAKGNILERFSAQQFPDLHSELNLSSLELGDSALYFCASSGTEDHSYNEQFFGPGTRLTVL.

This clone showed up just once. This chain uses TRBV7-8 with TRBJ2-3; D not resolved. Trimming pared 1 base from V and 4 bases from J, leaving 15 bases between. Germline assignment: CDR1 SGHVS and CDR2 FQNEAQ. The CDR3 has 16 amino acids. This CDR3 reads CASSLGAGLGADTQYF. CDR3 sequence (DNA): TGTGCCAGCAGCTTAGGTGCCGGGTTGGGTGCAGATACGCAGTATTTT.

J is TRBJ2-7 and V is TRBV2, with 12 bases identical to TRBD2. V dropped 7 bases and J dropped 4; count of bases not matched to a gene: 11. CDR3 length: 16 residues. Germline loops: CDR1 SNHLY, CDR2 FYNNEI. CDR3 protein: CASTNTRTSGTYEQYF. In DNA form, the CDR3 reads TGTGCCAGCACCAACACTAGGACTAGCGGGACTTACGAGCAGTACTTC.

The chain joins TRBV19 to TRBJ1-2; unclear D gene. The germline V and J ends were trimmed by 4 bases and 8 bases, with 14 bases remaining between them. Per the germline V gene, CDR1 is LNHDA and CDR2 is SQIVND (reference sequence). CDR3 size: 13 residues. The CDR3 protein is CASSTPGPSGYTF. The CDR3 DNA follows: TGTGCCAGTAGTACCCCGGGCCCCTCCGGCTACACCTTC.

The chain couples TRBV7-3 to TRBJ1-1, with 8 bases that match TRBD1. Germline-derived CDR1 and CDR2 are SGHTA and FQGTGA. Trimming removed 5 bases from V and 4 bases from J; junction bases left unmatched: 3. There are 13 residues in the CDR3. CDR3 sequence: CASSKDRGTEAFF. The CDR3 nucleotides read TGTGCCAGCAGCAAAGACAGGGGCACTGAAGCTTTCTTT.

V and J are TRBV7-9 and TRBJ2-4; the match to TRBD1 covers 9 bases. The V and J ends lost 6 bases and 6 bases, in that order; junction bases with no gene match: 12. The CDR3 extends over 16 amino acids. The germline CDR1 and CDR2 sequences are SEHNR and FQNEAQ (reference sequence). The CDR3 coding sequence is TGTGCCAGCAGTCCACAGGGGGCCCCACAACCAAACATTCAGTACTTC. The encoded protein is CASSPQGAPQPNIQYF. Full variable domain (outside the CDR3, taken from reference TRBV7-9 and TRBJ2-4): DTGVSQNPRHKITKRGQNVTFRCDPISEHNRLYWYRQTLGQGPEFLTYFQNEAQLEKSRLLSDRFSAERPKGSFSTLEIQRTEQGDSAMYLCASSPQGAPQPNIQYFGAGTRLSVL.

The chain recombines TRBV30 with TRBJ1-1, with unresolved D. Germline V gene sequence: CDR1 GTSNPN, CDR2 SVGIG (reference sequence). V lost 0 bases and J lost 4, with 6 bases in between. The CDR3 is made up of 12 amino acids. CDR3 in amino acids: CAWSVGSTEAFF. DNA of the CDR3: TGTGCCTGGAGTGTAGGGAGCACTGAAGCTTTCTTT.

The genes are TRBV4-1 and TRBJ2-7; perhaps TRBD1 as D (6 bases). V lost 1 base, J lost 3 bases, and 10 bases lay in between. The CDR3 is made up of 14 amino acids. The germline CDR1 and CDR2 sequences are MGHRA and YSYEKL. The CDR3 nucleotides are TGCGCCAGCAGCCAAGGTCAGGGGTACTACGAGCAGTACTTC. It encodes CASSQGQGYYEQYF.

This chain joins TRBV7-9 and TRBJ2-7, with D unclear. The CDR3 covers 13 residues. Germline CDR1 reads SEHNR; CDR2 reads FQNEAQ (reference sequence). The ends were cut back, 1 base at V and 6 bases at J, with 10 bases in the middle. DNA for the CDR3: TGTGCCAGCAGCTTAGACTATGGTAGCGAGCAGTACTTC. Amino acids: CASSLDYGSEQYF.

The chain links TRBV28 to TRBJ2-3; possibly TRBD1 for D (6 bases). CDR3 length: 14 amino acids. V gave up 6 bases and J gave up 4 bases, with 14 bases separating them. CDR1 is MDHEN, CDR2 SYDVKM, per germline. CDR3 protein: CASRIPGAPDTQYF. The CDR3 region has the DNA TGTGCCAGCAGAATCCCAGGGGCCCCAGATACGCAGTATTTT.

J is TRBJ2-4 and V is TRBV13, with D hard to call. V lost 4 bases, J lost 1 base, and 14 bases lay in between. Germline CDR1 and CDR2: PRHDT and FYEKMQ (reference sequence). This CDR3 has 16 amino acids. The CDR3 is CASSSRAEVAKNIQYF. Here the CDR3 DNA reads TGTGCCAGCAGCTCTAGGGCTGAGGTGGCCAAAAACATTCAGTACTTC.

The chain combines TRBV11-2 with TRBJ2-7; 8 bases are a match to TRBD2. The germline CDR1 and CDR2 sequences are SGHAT and FQNNGV. This CDR3 has 16 residues. J gave up 5 bases and V 5 bases, and 14 bases lay outside the gene matches. CDR3 sequence: CASSQAGTSFWNEQYF. CDR3 coding DNA: TGTGCCAGCAGCCAGGCCGGGACTAGTTTTTGGAACGAGCAGTACTTC.

The chain carries TRBV7-2 and TRBJ2-7; no reliable D call. The V gene lost 5 bases and the J gene lost 5 bases, with 19 bases spanning the gap. Germline V CDR1 and CDR2: SGHTA, FQGNSA. This CDR3 is built from 15 residues. For the CDR3, the DNA is TGTGCCAGCAGCCCCGACGGATCCGCTTTAGACGAGCAGTACTTC. This gives the protein CASSPDGSALDEQYF.

Only one count was recorded for this clone. The chain combines TRBV19 with TRBJ2-7; TRBD1 aligns across 8 bases. Germline assignment: CDR1 LNHDA and CDR2 SQIVND (reference sequence). There are 16 residues in the CDR3. Trimming cost V 1 base and J 4 bases; bases outside gene matches: 9. CDR3 DNA: TGTGCCAGTAGTATAGGCCTCGGGACAGGCCTATACGAGCAGTACTTC. Its translation is CASSIGLGTGLYEQYF.

V is TRBV9 and J is TRBJ2-1, with a tentative D call TRBD2 (6 bases). CDR1 and CDR2 (germline): SGDLS, YYNGEE. The V and J ends lost 0 bases and 5 bases respectively, with 12 bases between them. The CDR3 is 15 residues long. The CDR3 nucleotides are TGTGCCAGCAGCGTAGGGGGCGGGGATCACAATGAGCAGTTCTTC. It encodes CASSVGGGDHNEQFF. The entire variable domain, with the rest obtained from reference TRBV9 and TRBJ2-1, is as follows: DSGVTQTPKHLITATGQRVTLRCSPRSGDLSVYWYQQSLDQGLQFLIQYYNGEERAKGNILERFSAQQFPDLHSELNLSSLELGDSALYFCASSVGGGDHNEQFFGPGTRLTVL.

In nucleotides, the CDR3 is TGCGCCAGCAGCTTGTCCCTCTTCCGGGGGAGGGCCCTCAATGAGCAGTTCTTC. Translation: CASSLSLFRGRALNEQFF. V usage is TRBV5-1 and J usage is TRBJ2-1; 7 nucleotides align to TRBD2. The CDR3 extends over 18 amino acids. The V and J ends lost 1 base and 6 bases, in that order; junction bases with no gene match: 16. The germline CDR1 and CDR2 sequences are SGHRS and YFSETQ.